A single sample gave rise to the 14 T cell receptor beta chains below, sequenced in a study of early T cells in non-severe SARS-CoV-2 infection (dated by TCRdb to 2020 to 2022). Library creation used 5' RACE. Data came from a NextSeq 500. TCRdb reprocessed the public reads (quality trimming at Q25 with fastp, clone calling with MiXCR) and kept in-frame beta chains. All rows with the same CDR3 protein become a single entry with the most common DNA and genes. Counted in this sample were about 28,000 distinct CDR3 sequences; under 6% of them appeared once. 2.6% of the sample is taken by the ten largest. Sequenced material: whole blood. Receptor source: an adult who was a healthcare worker with PCR-confirmed SARS-CoV-2 infection or an uninfected control (not recorded which).

This clonotype was counted between two and nine times. The chain uses TRBV28 and TRBJ1-2, with 8 bases that match TRBD1. In germline, CDR1 is MDHEN, CDR2 SYDVKM. The CDR3 has 13 amino acids. Losses at the gene ends were 3 bases for V and 7 bases for J; bases not matched to a gene: 4. The CDR3 sequence is CASSFAGGGGYTF. For the CDR3, the DNA is TGTGCCAGCAGTTTTGCAGGGGGCGGTGGCTACACCTTC.

This clonotype was counted ten times or more. This chain uses TRBV11-2 with TRBJ2-7, with D perhaps being TRBD1 or TRBD2 (6 bases each). Germline loops: CDR1 SGHAT, CDR2 FQNNGV. V was cut by 0 bases and J by 3 bases, with 21 bases left in between. This CDR3 comprises 18 residues. The CDR3 DNA follows: TGTGCCAGCAGCTTAGATTCCGGGGGCGCGGAATCACGCTACGAGCAGTACTTC. Translation: CASSLDSGGAESRYEQYF. Filled out from reference TRBV11-2 and TRBJ2-7, the complete variable domain reads EAGVAQSPRYKIIEKRQSVAFWCNPISGHATLYWYQQILGQGPKLLIQFQNNGVVDDSQLPKDRFSAERLKGVDSTLKIQPAKLEDSAVYLCASSLDSGGAESRYEQYFGPGTRLTVT.

The chain combines TRBV5-1 with TRBJ1-1, with 8 bases matching TRBD1. This CDR3 region has 13 residues. Germline CDR1 is SGHRS and CDR2 is YFSETQ. Trimming removed 7 bases from V and 4 bases from J; junction bases left unmatched: 6. In nucleotides, the CDR3 is TGCGCCAGCTCGGACAGGGAGGGCACTGAAGCTTTCTTT. As protein: CASSDREGTEAFF.

This clonotype has ten or more counts. The CDR3, as DNA: TGTGCCAGCAGCTCTAGCGGGGGGCCCAATGAGCAGTTCTTC. The encoded protein is CASSSSGGPNEQFF. The chain carries TRBV7-2 and TRBJ2-1, with TRBD2 matching over 11 bases. The germline V gene has CDR1 SGHTA and CDR2 FQGNSA. The CDR3 is made up of 14 amino acids. Trimming took 4 bases from V and 6 from J; bases not matched to a gene: 2.

This clonotype came up many times. The genes are TRBV27 and TRBJ2-1, with D perhaps matching TRBD1 or TRBD2 (6 bases each). The CDR3 extends over 14 amino acids. V lost 4 bases, J lost 4 bases, and 11 bases lay in between. The V gene's germline CDR1 is MNHEY and CDR2 SMNVEV (reference sequence). In DNA form, the CDR3 reads TGTGCCAGCAGTTCAGGGGCGGGGTACAATGAGCAGTTCTTC. Translation gives CASSSGAGYNEQFF.

This chain uses TRBV5-1 with TRBJ1-5, with 8 bases aligning to TRBD1. The V gene's germline CDR1 is SGHRS and CDR2 YFSETQ. This CDR3 contains 16 residues. The V and J ends lost 4 bases and 0 bases, in that order; junction bases with no gene match: 6. The CDR3 DNA follows: TGCGCCAGCAGCCCGGGGACAGGCCATAGCAATCAGCCCCAGCATTTT. Translation: CASSPGTGHSNQPQHF. The full variable domain, in which reference TRBV5-1 and TRBJ1-5 provide the parts outside the CDR3, is KAGVTQTPRYLIKTRGQQVTLSCSPISGHRSVSWYQQTPGQGLQFLFEYFSETQRNKGNFPGRFSGRQFSNSRSEMNVSTLELGDSALYLCASSPGTGHSNQPQHFGDGTRLSIL.

This clonotype was observed at least ten times. The chain uses TRBV24-1 and TRBJ2-5; D is ambiguous. V lost 0 bases and J lost 4, with 2 bases in between. The germline V gene encodes CDR1 KGHDR and CDR2 SFDVKD. The CDR3 extends over 12 amino acids. The CDR3 loop reads CATSDLRETQYF. Here the CDR3 DNA reads TGTGCCACCAGTGATTTGAGAGAGACCCAGTACTTC.

This clonotype is termed medium-sized. For the CDR3, the DNA is TGTGCCAGCAGTGAGAGGGGGGGCAGCTATGGCTACACCTTC. This gives the protein CASSERGGSYGYTF. V gene TRBV6-1 combines with J gene TRBJ1-2; possible D gene TRBD1, 6 bases. The CDR3 is 14 residues long. The germline V and J ends were trimmed by 3 bases and 4 bases, with 12 bases remaining between them. CDR1 MNHNS and CDR2 SASEGT come from the germline V gene.

This clonotype was detected many times. The CDR3: CASSLLGGRENEQFF. In DNA, the CDR3 is TGTGCCAGCAGCTTACTCGGCGGGAGGGAGAATGAGCAGTTCTTC. This chain connects TRBV7-9 to TRBJ2-1; TRBD2 matches 9 bases. Germline values: CDR1 SEHNR, CDR2 FQNEAQ (reference sequence). J gave up 7 bases and V 2 bases, and 6 bases lay outside the gene matches. The CDR3 totals 15 residues.

In its sample, this clonotype was seen a few times. This chain connects TRBV20-1 to TRBJ2-7; 10 bases are shared with TRBD2. Germline V gene sequence: CDR1 DFQATT, CDR2 SNEGSKA (reference sequence). The CDR3 loop spans 14 amino acids. The V gene end was trimmed by 1 base and the J gene end by 3 bases; junction bases not matched to a gene: 3. The CDR3 nucleotides read TGCAGTGCTAGAGGGACTAGCGGAAACTACGAGCAGTACTTC. Encoded protein: CSARGTSGNYEQYF.

With respect to this clonotype: One base away lies a much larger clone, so this may be a sequencing read error. The conserved final phenylalanine or tryptophan is absent from the CDR3, which likely points to a read error. The rearrangement links TRBV19 to TRBJ2-1; D may be TRBD1 or TRBD2 (5 bases each). The CDR3 spans 16 residues. CDR1 and CDR2 from the germline V gene are LNHDA and SQIVND (reference sequence). Trimming stripped 5 bases from V and 1 base from J, with 15 bases between. The CDR3 DNA reads as TGTGCCAGTAGTCCGATGGGGGAGAGATCCTACAATGAGCAGTTCTCC. Translated: CASSPMGERSYNEQFS.

This clonotype was recorded at least ten times. In DNA form, the CDR3 reads TGCAGTGCTAGAGATCGAGGGCCTCCAGATACGCAGTATTTT. This encodes CSARDRGPPDTQYF. The chain couples TRBV20-1 to TRBJ2-3; weak D call: TRBD2 (5 bases). The CDR3 loop spans 14 amino acids. The germline gives CDR1 DFQATT, CDR2 SNEGSKA (reference sequence). V dropped 0 bases and J dropped 4 bases, with 11 bases sitting between them.

The sample holds many counts of this clonotype. The rearrangement joins TRBV7-8 to TRBJ2-7; D assignment may be TRBD1 or TRBD2 (6 bases each). CDR3 size: 14 residues. CDR1 is SGHVS, CDR2 FQNEAQ, per germline. Trimming removed 1 base at V and 2 bases at J, with 9 bases between. CDR3 sequence (DNA): TGTGCCAGCAGCTTAGGGGGGGCAACCTACGAGCAGTACTTC. Its translation: CASSLGGATYEQYF.

This clonotype was counted at least ten times. The CDR3 DNA reads as TGCAGTGCTCCGAAGGAACGGTTCAATCAGCCCCAGCATTTT. This codes for CSAPKERFNQPQHF. This chain uses TRBV20-1 with TRBJ1-5, with D hard to call. V gave up 5 bases and J gave up 3 bases, with 14 bases separating them. The CDR3 is 14 residues long. CDR1 and CDR2 from the germline V gene are DFQATT and SNEGSKA (reference sequence).